The rows below give T cell receptor beta chains drawn from one sample of a study of CD8+ T cells in alopecia areata. Some clones are missing from TCRdb's copy, which holds only in-frame ones; the method was immunoSEQ multiplex PCR. Of hundreds of thousands of clones listed, 45% to 70% are singletons. The input for sequencing was CD4+ T cells sorted from blood, taken around week 54, from a patient treated with tofacitinib. The source of these receptors is a human donor with alopecia areata. Each CDR3 is given with its conserved first and last residue. The D gene is left open where the match is weak. Clone size is not always given. Where it is, it says once, few, many or a class for expanded clones.

d_gene	v_gene	len	abundance	j_gene	CDR3aa	CDR3nt
TRBD1	TRBV7-9	16	.	TRBJ1-6	CASSLVPGQGLTPLHF	TGTGCCAGCAGCTTAGTCCCGGGACAGGGCTTAACGCCCCTCCACTTT
.	TRBV15	13	.	TRBJ2-3	CATSGGRTDTQYF	TGTGCCACCAGCGGGGGTCGCACAGATACGCAGTATTTT
.	TRBV7-7	14	.	TRBJ2-7	CASSSSTGNGEQYF	TGTGCTAGCAGCTCATCTACAGGGAACGGCGAGCAGTACTTC
TRBD1	TRBV5-1	15	.	TRBJ2-7	CASSFSGTGPFEQYF	TGCGCCAGCAGCTTCTCCGGGACAGGTCCTTTCGAGCAGTACTTC
.	TRBV13	15	.	TRBJ2-4	CASRGLAVAKNIQYF	TGTGCCAGCAGGGGATTAGCAGTAGCCAAAAACATTCAGTACTTC
.	TRBV4-1	15	once	TRBJ2-5	CASSPESWPQETQYF	TGCGCCAGCAGCCCGGAGTCTTGGCCCCAAGAGACCCAGTACTTC
.	TRBV4-3	13	.	TRBJ2-1	CASSQDSLNEQFF	TGCGCCAGCAGCCAAGACAGTCTCAATGAGCAGTTCTTC
.	TRBV7-9	13	.	TRBJ2-1	CASTPRDYNEQFF	TGTGCCAGCACCCCACGGGACTACAATGAGCAGTTCTTC
TRBD1	TRBV10-3	13	.	TRBJ1-4	CAISRDREGKLFF	TGTGCCATCAGTAGGGACAGGGAAGGGAAACTGTTTTTT
.	TRBV30	12	.	TRBJ1-5	CAWRNENQPQHF	TGTGCCTGGAGGAACGAGAATCAGCCCCAGCATTTT
.	TRBV2	16	.	TRBJ1-6	CASRSRDSSYNSPLHF	TGTGCCAGCAGGTCTCGGGACTCCTCCTATAATTCACCCCTCCACTTT